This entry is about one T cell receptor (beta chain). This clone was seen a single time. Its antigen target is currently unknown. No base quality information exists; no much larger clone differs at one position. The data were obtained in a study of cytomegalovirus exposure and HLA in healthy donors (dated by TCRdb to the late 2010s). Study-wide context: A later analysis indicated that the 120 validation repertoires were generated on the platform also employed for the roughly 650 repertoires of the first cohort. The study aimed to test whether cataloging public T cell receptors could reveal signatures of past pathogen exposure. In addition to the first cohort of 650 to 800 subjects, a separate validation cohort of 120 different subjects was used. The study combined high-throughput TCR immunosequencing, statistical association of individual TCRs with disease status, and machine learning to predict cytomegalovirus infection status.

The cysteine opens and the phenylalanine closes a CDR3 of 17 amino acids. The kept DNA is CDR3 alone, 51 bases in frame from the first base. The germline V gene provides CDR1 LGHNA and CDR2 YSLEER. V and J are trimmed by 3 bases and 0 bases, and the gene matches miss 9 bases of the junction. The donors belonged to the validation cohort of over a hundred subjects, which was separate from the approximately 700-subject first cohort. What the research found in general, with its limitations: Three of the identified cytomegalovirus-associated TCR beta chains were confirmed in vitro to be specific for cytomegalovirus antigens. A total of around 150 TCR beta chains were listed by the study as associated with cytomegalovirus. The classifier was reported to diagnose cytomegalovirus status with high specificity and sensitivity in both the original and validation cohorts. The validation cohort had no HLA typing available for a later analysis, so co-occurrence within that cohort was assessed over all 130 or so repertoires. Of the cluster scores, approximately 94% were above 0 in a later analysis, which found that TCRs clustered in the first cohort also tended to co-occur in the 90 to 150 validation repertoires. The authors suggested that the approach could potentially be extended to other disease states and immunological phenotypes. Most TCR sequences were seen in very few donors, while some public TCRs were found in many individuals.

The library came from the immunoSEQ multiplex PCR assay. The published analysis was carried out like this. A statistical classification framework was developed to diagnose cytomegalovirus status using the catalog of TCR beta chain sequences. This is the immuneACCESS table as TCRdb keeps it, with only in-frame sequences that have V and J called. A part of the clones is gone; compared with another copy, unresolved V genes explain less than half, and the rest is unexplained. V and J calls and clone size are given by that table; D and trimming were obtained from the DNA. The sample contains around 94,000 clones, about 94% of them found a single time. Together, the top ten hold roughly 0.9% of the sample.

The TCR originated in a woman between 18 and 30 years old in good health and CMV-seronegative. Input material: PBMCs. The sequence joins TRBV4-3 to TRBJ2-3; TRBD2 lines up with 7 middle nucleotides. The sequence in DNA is TGCGCCAGCAGCCACCCCTTCGCGGGGGAAAGCACAGATACGCAGTATTTT. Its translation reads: CASSHPFAGESTDTQYF.